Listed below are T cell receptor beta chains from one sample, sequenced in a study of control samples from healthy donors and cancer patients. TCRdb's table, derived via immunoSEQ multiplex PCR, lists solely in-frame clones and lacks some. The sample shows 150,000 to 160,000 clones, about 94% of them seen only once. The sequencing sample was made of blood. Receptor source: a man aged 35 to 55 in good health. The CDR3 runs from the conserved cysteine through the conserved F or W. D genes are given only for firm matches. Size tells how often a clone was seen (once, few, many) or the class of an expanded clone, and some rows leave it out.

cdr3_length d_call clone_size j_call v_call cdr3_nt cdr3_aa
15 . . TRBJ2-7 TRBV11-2 TGTGCCAGCAGCTTAAGTTCGGGTGTTACCTACGAGCAGTACTTC CASSLSSGVTYEQYF
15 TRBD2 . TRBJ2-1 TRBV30 TGTGCCTGGAGTGTACCCAGCGGGGGGATTAATGAGCAGTTCTTC CAWSVPSGGINEQFF
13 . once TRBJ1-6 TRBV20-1 TGCAGTGCTAGTGAATTCTATAATTCACCCCTCCACTTT CSASEFYNSPLHF
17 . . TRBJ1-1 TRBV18 TGTGCCAGCTCACCGCCGGGGCTGGTAATGCCGAACACTGAAGCTTTCTTT CASSPPGLVMPNTEAFF
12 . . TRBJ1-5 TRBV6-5 TGTGCCAGCAGGACAGTCAATCAGCCCCAGCATTTT CASRTVNQPQHF
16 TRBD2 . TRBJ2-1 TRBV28 TGTGCCAGCAGTTCGGCGACTAGCGGGGGGGGCGATGAGCAGTTCTTC CASSSATSGGGDEQFF
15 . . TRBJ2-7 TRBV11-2 TGTGCCAGCAGCCATGAAGGGGGTCGGAGCTACGAGCAGTACTTC CASSHEGGRSYEQYF
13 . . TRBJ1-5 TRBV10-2 TGCGCCAGCAGCATTTCCTTCGTTTGGCCCCAGCATTTT CASSISFVWPQHF
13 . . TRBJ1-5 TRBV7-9 TGTGCCAGCAGCTTAGGGGCGGATCAGCCCCAGCATTTT CASSLGADQPQHF
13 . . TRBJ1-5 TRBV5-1 TGCGCCAGCAGCTTGGGTGGGGGAGAGCCCCAGCATTTT CASSLGGGEPQHF
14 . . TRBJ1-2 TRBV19 TGTGCCAGTAGTATTCGGGGAGGCTCTTATGGCTACACCTTC CASSIRGGSYGYTF
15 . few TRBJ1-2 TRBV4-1 TGCGCCAGCAGCCAAGTGCCATTTGATAACTATGGCTACACCTTC CASSQVPFDNYGYTF
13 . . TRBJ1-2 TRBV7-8 TGTGCCAGCAGCCCAGCCTCCACCGGTGGCTACACCTTC CASSPASTGGYTF
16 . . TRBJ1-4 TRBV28 TGTGCCAGCAGTTTTGAGACACTTACAACTAATGAAAAACTGTTTTTT CASSFETLTTNEKLFF
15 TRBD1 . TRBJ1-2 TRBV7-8 TGTGCCAGCAGCTCCACCGGGACAGGGTACTATGGCTACACCTTC CASSSTGTGYYGYTF
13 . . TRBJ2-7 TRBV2 TGTGCCAGCAGTGAAGTGGTCCTCTACGAGCAGTACTTC CASSEVVLYEQYF
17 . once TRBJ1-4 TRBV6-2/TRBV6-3 TGTGCCAGCAGCACCGTCTTCGTTCTCGGGACTAATGAAAAACTGTTTTTT CASSTVFVLGTNEKLFF
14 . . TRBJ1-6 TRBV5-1 TGCGCCAGCAGCCTGGAGGGTGCGGGATCACCCCTCCACTTT CASSLEGAGSPLHF